The 23 T cell receptor beta chains below come from one sample, sequenced in a study of cytomegalovirus exposure and HLA in healthy donors. The PCR contained 60 Vbeta and 13 Jbeta primers. Repertoires were generated with immunoSEQ multiplex PCR, while TCRdb's copy carries only in-frame clones and drops some. Of about 78,000 clones detected, around 80% appear once; the ten largest clones hold 20% to 30%. Sequencing was performed on PBMCs. These receptors were collected from a woman aged 45 to 65 in good health and CMV-seropositive.

The chain joins TRBV18 to TRBJ2-7; 7 nucleotides agree with TRBD2. Germline V gene data show CDR1 as KGHSH and CDR2 as LQKENI. The CDR3 sequence is 14 residues long. V was pared by 2 bases and J by 4 bases, with 5 bases of the junction left unmatched. CDR3 bases: TGTGCCAGCTCACCAGAAGCGGGGAAATACGAGCAGTACTTC. Translated: CASSPEAGKYEQYF.

On this clone itself: Other DNA sequences in the same sample also yield this CDR3. The chain recombines TRBV27 with TRBJ2-7, with D tentatively TRBD1 (6 bases). The CDR3 contains 13 residues. V was trimmed by 6 bases and J by 0 bases, leaving 9 bases between them. Germline V lookup: CDR1 MNHEY, CDR2 SMNVEV (reference sequence). CDR3 sequence: CASSSGDSYEQYF. The CDR3 DNA is TGTGCCAGCAGCTCAGGGGACTCCTACGAGCAGTACTTC.

The rearrangement links TRBV6-1 to TRBJ2-7; the D gene is possibly TRBD2 (5 bases). V shed 6 bases and J shed 6 bases, with 15 bases lying between them. In germline, CDR1 is MNHNS, CDR2 SASEGT. The CDR3 sequence is 13 residues long. For the CDR3, the DNA is TGTGCCAGCAGGGGAGCAATAAGGTTCGAGCAGTACGTC. Residues: CASRGAIRFEQYV.

The chain uses TRBV5-1 and TRBJ2-7; D might be TRBD1 (5 bases). V dropped 5 bases and J dropped 2 bases, with 11 bases sitting between them. This CDR3 contains 13 residues. CDR1 SGHRS and CDR2 YFSETQ come from the germline V gene. CDR3: CASSLDRPYEQYF. CDR3 bases: TGCGCCAGCAGTTTAGACAGACCCTACGAGCAGTACTTC.

This clone was seen once. The rearrangement joins TRBV7-4 to TRBJ1-3; tentative D call: TRBD1 (6 bases). V lost 5 bases and J lost 0, with 14 bases in between. The CDR3 is made up of 16 amino acids. Germline V CDR1 and CDR2: SGHVT, SQSDAQ. CDR3 DNA: TGTGCCAGCAGCCCTGGAGAAGGGGGCTCTGGAAACACCATATATTTT. This encodes CASSPGEGGSGNTIYF.

The V and J genes are TRBV11-3 and TRBJ1-6, with TRBD1 identical over 11 bases. From germline, CDR1 is SGHNT and CDR2 YENEEA. V shed 6 bases and J 8 bases; nucleotides not matched to a gene: 3. The CDR3 consists of 14 residues. CDR3 region: CASSAGQGDSPLHF. The CDR3 bases are TGTGCCAGCAGTGCGGGACAGGGGGATTCACCCCTCCACTTT.

V usage is TRBV5-1 and J usage is TRBJ2-4; TRBD1 matches at 8 bases. This CDR3 has 16 amino acids. V trimming: 0 bases; J trimming: 8 bases; junction bases outside the gene matches: 10. Germline V lookup: CDR1 SGHRS, CDR2 YFSETQ. CDR3 coding DNA: TGCGCCAGCAGCTTGGGAGACAGGGGTAGGGGGGACATTCAGTACTTC. Its translation: CASSLGDRGRGDIQYF.

The chain carries TRBV5-1 and TRBJ2-7, with TRBD2 identical over 14 bases. The trim removed 4 bases at V and 5 bases at J, leaving 5 bases unmatched. This CDR3 is 15 amino acids long. Germline V gene data show CDR1 as SGHRS and CDR2 as YFSETQ. In DNA form, the CDR3 reads TGCGCCAGCAGCGGGGGACTAGCGGGAGACAACGAGCAGTACGTC. It translates to CASSGGLAGDNEQYV.

The chain joins TRBV4-1 to TRBJ2-7; D ambiguous. V was cut by 0 bases and J by 0 bases, with 6 bases left in between. This CDR3 is 14 amino acids long. Germline CDR1 and CDR2: MGHRA and YSYEKL. CDR3 in DNA: TGCGCCAGCAGCCAAGATCGGAGCTCCTACGAGCAGTACTTC. Residues: CASSQDRSSYEQYF.

The chain combines TRBV7-3 with TRBJ2-2; possibly TRBD1 for D (5 bases). CDR3 length equals 15 residues. The V end was cut by 5 bases, the J end by 2 bases, with 12 bases between. Germline lookup yields CDR1 SGHTA and CDR2 FQGTGA. This chain's CDR3 is CASSRVQGNTGELFF. The CDR3 nucleotides are TGTGCCAGCAGCCGGGTGCAGGGTAACACCGGGGAGCTGTTTTTT.

CDR3 coding DNA: TGTGCCAGTAGGTTGGGCGGGGGGGCCGGAGATACGCAGTATTTT. The encoded protein is CASRLGGGAGDTQYF. V usage is TRBV19 and J usage is TRBJ2-3, with 9 bases aligning to TRBD2. The CDR3 sequence is 15 residues long. Germline values: CDR1 LNHDA, CDR2 SQIVND (reference sequence). After removal of 6 bases from V and 5 bases from J, the junction contained 9 bases not matched to a gene.

The chain carries TRBV25-1 and TRBJ2-3, with 12 bases identical to TRBD2. Per germline, CDR1 MGHDK and CDR2 SYGVNS. This CDR3 has 15 amino acids. Trimming took 6 bases from V and 3 from J; bases not matched to a gene: 4. The DNA for the CDR3 is TGTGCCAGCAGCGCGACTAGCGGGAGAACAGATACGCAGTATTTT. Its translation is CASSATSGRTDTQYF.

V gene TRBV4-2 combines with J gene TRBJ2-3; the D gene is possibly TRBD2 (6 bases). Trimming removed 0 bases at V and 3 bases at J, with 19 bases between. CDR3 length: 18 amino acids. Germline assignment: CDR1 LGHNA and CDR2 YNFKEQ. The CDR3 loop is CASSQDASSREWTDTQYF. CDR3 bases: TGTGCCAGCAGCCAAGACGCTTCAAGCCGGGAGTGGACAGATACGCAGTATTTT.

The chain recombines TRBV7-2 with TRBJ2-7; 10 nucleotides match TRBD2. The germline V gene has CDR1 SGHTA and CDR2 FQGNSA. The V gene end was trimmed by 4 bases and the J gene end by 3 bases; junction bases not matched to a gene: 3. The CDR3 contains 14 residues. The CDR3 region has the DNA TGTGCCAGCAGCTCGGGGACTAGCGACTACGAGCAGTACTTC. This codes for CASSSGTSDYEQYF.

This clone was found a few times. This rearrangement joins TRBV27 to TRBJ1-6; TRBD1 matches 9 bases. The V segment lost 8 bases and the J segment 9 bases; nucleotides outside the gene matches: 17. The CDR3 covers 17 residues. Germline V gene data show CDR1 as MNHEY and CDR2 as SMNVEV (reference sequence). The CDR3 coding sequence is TGTGCCAGCGCCGGGACAGGGTCCTTAGGGGCCCTTTCACCCCTCCACTTT. The encoded protein is CASAGTGSLGALSPLHF.

The gene calls are TRBV6-6 and TRBJ2-7, with TRBD1 matching over 8 bases. V shed 6 bases, J shed 2 bases, and the junction held 9 bases outside the gene matches. CDR1 MNHNY and CDR2 SVGAGI come from the germline V gene (reference sequence). The CDR3 is 15 residues long. The CDR3 here is CASSLRQGTPYEQYF. The DNA for the CDR3 is TGTGCCAGCAGCCTTCGACAGGGGACTCCCTACGAGCAGTACTTC.

The chain combines TRBV30 with TRBJ1-6; D is unclear. CDR3 size: 14 residues. V lost 0 bases and J 8 bases, leaving 11 bases between the germline ends. Germline CDR1 reads GTSNPN; CDR2 reads SVGIG (reference sequence). The DNA of the CDR3 is TGTGCCTGGAGTGTACGAAGAGAAGATTCACCCCTCCACTTT. Translation gives CAWSVRREDSPLHF. Supplemented by reference TRBV30 and TRBJ1-6, the full variable domain reads SQTIHQWPATLVQPVGSPLSLECTVEGTSNPNLYWYRQAAGRGLQLLFYSVGIGQISSEVPQNLSASRPQDRQFILSSKKLLLSDSGFYLCAWSVRREDSPLHFGNGTRLTVT.

The J gene is TRBJ2-5, the V gene TRBV28; no clear D. The CDR3 has 12 amino acids. Between the trimmed V and J ends, which lost 3 bases and 2 bases, there was a span of 4 bases. Germline V CDR1 and CDR2: MDHEN, SYDVKM. In nucleotides, the CDR3 is TGTGCCAGCAGTTTCACACAAGAGACCCAGTACTTC. Translation: CASSFTQETQYF. Looking up the rest from reference TRBV28 and TRBJ2-5 gives the full variable domain: DVKVTQSSRYLVKRTGEKVFLECVQDMDHENMFWYRQDPGLGLRLIYFSYDVKMKEKGDIPEGYSVSREKKERFSLILESASTNQTSMYLCASSFTQETQYFGPGTRLLVL.

The chain is built from TRBV11-3 and TRBJ1-2; D perhaps matches TRBD1 (5 bases). The CDR3 runs to 13 residues. CDR1 SGHNT and CDR2 YENEEA come from the germline V gene. V shed 5 bases and J shed 8 bases, with 15 bases lying between them. The chain's CDR3 is CASSVGLARGYTF. The CDR3 region has the DNA TGTGCCAGCAGCGTGGGACTGGCGCGGGGCTACACCTTC.

This chain connects TRBV5-1 to TRBJ2-5; 11 bases are a match to TRBD1. The CDR3 runs to 17 residues. After removal of 4 bases from V and 5 bases from J, the junction contained 13 bases not matched to a gene. Per the germline V gene, CDR1 is SGHRS and CDR2 is YFSETQ. This CDR3 reads CASSKGQGGILGETQYF. DNA for the CDR3: TGCGCCAGCAGCAAGGGACAGGGGGGGATCCTCGGGGAGACCCAGTACTTC.

For the CDR3, the DNA is TGTGCCTGGAGTGTAAACTCCAGGGGGAAGACCCAGTACTTC. It specifies CAWSVNSRGKTQYF. V and J are TRBV30 and TRBJ2-5; TRBD1 aligns across 7 bases. Germline assignment: CDR1 GTSNPN and CDR2 SVGIG (reference sequence). The CDR3 runs 14 residues. With 0 bases clipped from V and 6 bases from J, the junction kept 7 bases outside the gene matches.

The CDR3 DNA reads TGTGCCAGTCTCGCGGGCCACTCTGGGGCCAACGTCCTGACTTTC. Protein product: CASLAGHSGANVLTF. V usage is TRBV6-5 and J usage is TRBJ2-6; tentatively, D is TRBD2 (5 bases). Per the germline V gene, CDR1 is MNHEY and CDR2 is SVGAGI. Trimming stripped 9 bases from V and 0 bases from J, with 12 bases between. The CDR3 is 15 amino acids.

In this sample, this clone turned up once. CDR3 DNA sequence: TGCGCCAGCAGCCAACGAGTCCCTCTAAGCGTGAACACTGAAGCTTTCTTT. It specifies CASSQRVPLSVNTEAFF. This rearrangement joins TRBV4-1 to TRBJ1-1; no reliable D call. Germline CDR1 and CDR2: MGHRA and YSYEKL. CDR3 length: 17 residues. V lost 2 bases, J lost 0 bases, and 16 bases lay in between.